This TCR beta chain was recorded in a study of blood T cell repertoires in COVID-19. For the study at large: Material from acute and convalescent COVID-19 was sourced from the United States, Italy and Spain.

TCRdb's copy holds only in-frame clones and misses some; the assay was immunoSEQ multiplex PCR. There are about 68,000 clones in the sample; roughly nine tenths occur only once, and 2.5% to 3% lies in the top ten. Seattle patient enrollment occurred during active infection, with longitudinal follow-up thereafter. The trim removed 4 bases at V and 5 bases at J, leaving 5 bases unmatched. Germline V gene lookup returns CDR1 LGHDT and CDR2 YNNKEL (reference sequence). The CDR3 runs 14 residues. Sequenced sample: peripheral blood. The J gene is TRBJ1-1, the V gene TRBV3-1 (or the pseudogene TRBV3-2); 9 bases line up with TRBD1. The receptor's source is a man aged 50-60 years with COVID-19, enrolled during active disease. CDR3 coding DNA: TGTGCCAGCAGCCTGGGACAGGGTGGGACTGAAGCTTTCTTT. This gives the protein CASSLGQGGTEAFF.